This TCR beta chain stems from a study of T cells in narcolepsy. Points from the study as a whole: Autoreactive clone sequences were missing from some blood memory CD4+ repertoires. Comparing one patient's CSF and blood CD4+ clonotypes highlighted HCRT- and TRIB2-specific autoreactive clonotypes. Blood of same and different patients, but not healthy controls, reportedly held recurring autoreactive clonotypes.

Libraries were prepared by immunoSEQ multiplex PCR; TCRdb keeps only in-frame clonotypes and omits some of them. The repertoire holds about 25,000 clones, with 84% as singletons. Concerning this clone itself: Its antigen remains unidentified.

The source is a human donor with narcolepsy. Sequenced material: CD45RA- memory CD4+ T cells from PBMCs.

The CDR3 here is CASSPHFPRSVRISWDTQYF. As DNA, the CDR3 is TGCGCCAGCAGCCCTCACTTCCCAAGGTCCGTCAGGATAAGCTGGGATACGCAGTATTTT. The J gene is TRBJ2-3, the V gene TRBV4-1; D gene unclear. Germline V gene sequence: CDR1 MGHRA, CDR2 YSYEKL. There are 20 residues in the CDR3. The V end was cut by 4 bases, the J end by 6 bases, with 32 bases between.